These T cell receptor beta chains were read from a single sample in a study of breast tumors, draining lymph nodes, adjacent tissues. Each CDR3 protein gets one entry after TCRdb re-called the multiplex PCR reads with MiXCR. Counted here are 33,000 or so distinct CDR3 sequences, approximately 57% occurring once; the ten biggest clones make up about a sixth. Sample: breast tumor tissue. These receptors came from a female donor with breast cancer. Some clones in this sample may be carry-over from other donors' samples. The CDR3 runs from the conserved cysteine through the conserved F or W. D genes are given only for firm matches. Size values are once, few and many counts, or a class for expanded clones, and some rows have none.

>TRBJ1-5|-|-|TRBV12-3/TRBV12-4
TGTGCCAGCAGTTTTGGGGGAGACAATCAGCCCCAGCATTTT
CASSFGGDNQPQHF
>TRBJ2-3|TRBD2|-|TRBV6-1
TGTGCCAGCCTTTCTAGCGGGGGGTCTGCTACGCAGTATTTT
CASLSSGGSATQYF
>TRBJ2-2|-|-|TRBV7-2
TGTGCCAGCAGCCCGCGGACAACAACCGGGGAGCTGTTTTTT
CASSPRTTTGELFF
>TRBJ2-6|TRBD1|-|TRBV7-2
TGTGCCAGCAGCTCCTACGGGGGTCAGGGGGCCAGCGTCCTGACTTTC
CASSSYGGQGASVLTF
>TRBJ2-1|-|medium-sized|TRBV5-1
TGCGCCAGCAGCGGGGGCCAATACAATGAGCAGTTCTTC
CASSGGQYNEQFF
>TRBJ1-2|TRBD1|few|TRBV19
TGTGCCAGTAGTCCTTACAGGGGCGCGGGTGACTATGGCTACACCTTC
CASSPYRGAGDYGYTF
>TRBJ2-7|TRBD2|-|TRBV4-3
TGCGCCAGCAGCCCGCGGGGGGGGAGCTCCTACGAGCAGTACTTC
CASSPRGGSSYEQYF
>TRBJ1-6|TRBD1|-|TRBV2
TGTGCCAGCAGGGACAGGAAGGTATCACCCCTCCACTTT
CASRDRKVSPLHF
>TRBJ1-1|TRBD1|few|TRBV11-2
TGTGCCAGCAGCCCGCGGACAGGGAAAGGGACTGAAGCTTTCTTT
CASSPRTGKGTEAFF
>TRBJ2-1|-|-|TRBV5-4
TGTGCCAGCAGCACCTGGGACAATGAGCAGTTCTTC
CASSTWDNEQFF
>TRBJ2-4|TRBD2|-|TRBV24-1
TGTGCCACGACTAGCGGGAGGGCAAAAAACATTCAGTACTTC
CATTSGRAKNIQYF
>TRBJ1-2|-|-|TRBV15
TGTGCCACCAGCAGAGATAGGGGTGCGGGCTATGGCTACACCTTC
CATSRDRGAGYGYTF
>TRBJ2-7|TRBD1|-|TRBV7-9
TGTGCCAGCAGCCAACTAGGACAGGGAGGTTACGAGCAGTACTTC
CASSQLGQGGYEQYF
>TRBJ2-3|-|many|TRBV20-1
TGCATGACTAGTAGCACAGATACGCAGTATTTT
CMTSSTDTQYF
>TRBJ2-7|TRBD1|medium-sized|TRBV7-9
TGTGCCAGCAGCTTAGTGGGACAGGAGCAGTACTTC
CASSLVGQEQYF
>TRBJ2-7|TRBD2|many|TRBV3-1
TGTGCCAGCAGTCCGACTAGCGGGGGGGGTTACGAGCAGTACTTC
CASSPTSGGGYEQYF
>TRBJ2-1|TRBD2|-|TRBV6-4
TGTGCCAGCAGCCTGACTAGCGGGAGGAATGAGCAGTTCTTC
CASSLTSGRNEQFF
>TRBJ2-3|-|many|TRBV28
TGTGCCAGCAGTTTGTCCGGGGAGGCAGATACGCAGTATTTT
CASSLSGEADTQYF
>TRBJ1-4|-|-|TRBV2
TGTGCTAGAGATGTGGGGCGTACTAATGAAAAACTGTTTTTT
CARDVGRTNEKLFF
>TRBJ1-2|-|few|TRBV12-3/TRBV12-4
TGTGCCAGCAGTTTGGGGACACCCTATGGCTACACCTTC
CASSLGTPYGYTF
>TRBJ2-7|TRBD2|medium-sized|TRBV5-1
TGCGCCAGCAGCTTGGCCGGGACTAGCGTATACGAGCAGTACTTC
CASSLAGTSVYEQYF
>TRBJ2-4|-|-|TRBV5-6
TGTGCCGGCAGCTGGACGGTAGCCAAAAACATTCAGTACTTC
CAGSWTVAKNIQYF
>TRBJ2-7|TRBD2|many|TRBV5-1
TGCGCCAGCAGCCCGCTAGCGGGAGCGATCTCATACGGCGAGCAGTACTTC
CASSPLAGAISYGEQYF